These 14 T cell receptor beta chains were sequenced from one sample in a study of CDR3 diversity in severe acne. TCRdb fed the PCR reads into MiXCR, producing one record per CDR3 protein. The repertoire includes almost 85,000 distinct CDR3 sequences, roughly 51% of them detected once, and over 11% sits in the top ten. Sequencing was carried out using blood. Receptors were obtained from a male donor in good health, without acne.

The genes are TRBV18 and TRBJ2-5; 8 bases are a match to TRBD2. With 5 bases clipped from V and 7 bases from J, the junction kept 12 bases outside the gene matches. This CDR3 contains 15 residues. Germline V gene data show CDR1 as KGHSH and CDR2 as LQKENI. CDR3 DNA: TGTGCCAGCTCAACGGGACTAGGTCCCGGGGGGACCCAGTACTTC. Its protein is CASSTGLGPGGTQYF.

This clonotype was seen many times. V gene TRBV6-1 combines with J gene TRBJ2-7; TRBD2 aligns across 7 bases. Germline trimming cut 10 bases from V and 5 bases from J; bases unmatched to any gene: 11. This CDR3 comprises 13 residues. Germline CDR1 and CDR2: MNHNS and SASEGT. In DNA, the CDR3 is TGTGCCATTTGGGGCGCGGGGGTGGACGAGCAGTACTTC. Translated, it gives CAIWGAGVDEQYF.

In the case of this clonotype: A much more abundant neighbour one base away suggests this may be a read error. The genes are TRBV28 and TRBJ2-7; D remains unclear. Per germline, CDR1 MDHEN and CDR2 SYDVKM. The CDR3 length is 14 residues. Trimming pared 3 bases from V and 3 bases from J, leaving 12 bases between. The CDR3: CASSLMSVDYEQYF. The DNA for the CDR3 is TGTGCCAGCAGTTTGATGTCGGTGGACTACGAGCAGTACTTC.

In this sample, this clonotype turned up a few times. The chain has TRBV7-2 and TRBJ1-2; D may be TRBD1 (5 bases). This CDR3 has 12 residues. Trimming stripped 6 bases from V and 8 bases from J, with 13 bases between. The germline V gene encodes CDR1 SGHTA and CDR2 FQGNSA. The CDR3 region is CASSPGRDGYTF. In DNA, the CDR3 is TGTGCCAGCAGTCCCGGAAGGGACGGCTACACCTTC.

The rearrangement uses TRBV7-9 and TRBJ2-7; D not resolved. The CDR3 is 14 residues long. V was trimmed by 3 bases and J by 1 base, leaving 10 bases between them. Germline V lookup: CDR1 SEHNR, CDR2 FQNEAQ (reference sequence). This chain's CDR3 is CASSFAETSYEQYF. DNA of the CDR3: TGTGCCAGCAGCTTTGCTGAAACTTCCTACGAGCAGTACTTC.

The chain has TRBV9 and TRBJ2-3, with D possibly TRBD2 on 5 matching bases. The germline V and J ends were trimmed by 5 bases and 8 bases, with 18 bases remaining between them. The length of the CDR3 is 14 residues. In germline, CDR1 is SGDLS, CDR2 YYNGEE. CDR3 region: CASRFSSGEGTQYF. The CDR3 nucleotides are TGTGCCAGCAGGTTTTCCTCGGGTGAGGGTACGCAGTATTTT.

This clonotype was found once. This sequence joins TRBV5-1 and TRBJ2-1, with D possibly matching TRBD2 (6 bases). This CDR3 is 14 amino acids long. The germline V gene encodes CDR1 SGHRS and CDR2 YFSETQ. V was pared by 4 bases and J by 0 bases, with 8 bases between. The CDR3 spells CASSGGSSYNEQFF. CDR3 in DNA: TGCGCCAGCAGCGGGGGGAGCTCCTACAATGAGCAGTTCTTC.

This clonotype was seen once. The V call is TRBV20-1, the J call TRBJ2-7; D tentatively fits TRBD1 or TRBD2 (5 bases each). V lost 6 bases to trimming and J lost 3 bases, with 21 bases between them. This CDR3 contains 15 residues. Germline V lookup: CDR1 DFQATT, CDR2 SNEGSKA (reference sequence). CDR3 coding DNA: TGCAGTGCCAGCAGTTTGAGGGGATCCGTCTACGAGCAGTACTTC. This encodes CSASSLRGSVYEQYF.

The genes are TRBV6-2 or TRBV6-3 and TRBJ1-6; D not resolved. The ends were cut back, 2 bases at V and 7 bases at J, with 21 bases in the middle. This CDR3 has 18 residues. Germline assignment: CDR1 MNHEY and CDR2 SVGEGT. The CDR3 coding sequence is TGTGCCAGCAGTTACAGCGCCAGCAGCTTGGACCGCAATTCACCCCTCCACTTT. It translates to CASSYSASSLDRNSPLHF.

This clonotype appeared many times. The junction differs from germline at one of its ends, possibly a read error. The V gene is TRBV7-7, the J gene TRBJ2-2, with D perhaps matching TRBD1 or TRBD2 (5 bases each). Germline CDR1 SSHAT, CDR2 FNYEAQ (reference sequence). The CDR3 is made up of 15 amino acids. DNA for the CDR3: TGTGCTAGCAGCTCGGGGACGGAGAGGTCCGGGGAGCTGTTTTTT. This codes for CASSSGTERSGELFF.

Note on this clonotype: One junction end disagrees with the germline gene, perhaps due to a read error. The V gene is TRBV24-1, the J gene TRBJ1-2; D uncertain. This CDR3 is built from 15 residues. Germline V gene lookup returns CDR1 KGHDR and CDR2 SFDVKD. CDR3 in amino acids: CATSEPLRAQDGHTF. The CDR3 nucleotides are TGTGCCACCAGTGAGCCTTTGCGGGCGCAAGATGGCCACACCTTC.

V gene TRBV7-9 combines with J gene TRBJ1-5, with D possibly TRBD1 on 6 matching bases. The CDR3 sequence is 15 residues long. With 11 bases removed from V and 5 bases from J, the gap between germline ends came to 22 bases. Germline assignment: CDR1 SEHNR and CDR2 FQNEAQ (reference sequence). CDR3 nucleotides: TGTGCCGGCGACCGGGGGGGGGGCATGTATCAGCCCCAGCATTTT. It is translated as CAGDRGGGMYQPQHF.

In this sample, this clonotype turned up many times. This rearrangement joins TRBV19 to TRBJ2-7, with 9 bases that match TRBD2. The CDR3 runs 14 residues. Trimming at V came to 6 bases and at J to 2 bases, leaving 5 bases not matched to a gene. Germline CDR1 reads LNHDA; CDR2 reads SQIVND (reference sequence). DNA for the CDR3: TGTGCCAGTAGGCGAGCGGGGGGAACCTACGAGCAGTACTTC. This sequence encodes CASRRAGGTYEQYF.

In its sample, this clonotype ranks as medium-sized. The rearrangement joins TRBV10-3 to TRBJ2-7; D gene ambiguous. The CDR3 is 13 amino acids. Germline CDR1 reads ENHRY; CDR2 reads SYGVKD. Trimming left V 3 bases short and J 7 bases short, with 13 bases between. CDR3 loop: CAISDPSDGEQYF. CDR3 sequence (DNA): TGTGCCATCAGTGACCCAAGTGACGGAGAGCAGTACTTC.